One and the same sample provided the 11 T cell receptor beta chains below, sequenced in a study of blood T cells in healthy people across ages. For the second PCR, which ran for about 6 to 11 cycles, a sample-barcoded 5' primer and a J-beta primer mix were used. MiXCR, applied by TCRdb to the 5' RACE reads, yields one record per CDR3 protein. The repertoire holds about 780,000 distinct CDR3 sequences, roughly 26% seen once, with about 3% in the top ten. These same data were also listed under a study on T cells of mothers and their children.

Sequences were obtained from blood. These receptors came from a boy aged 5-17 years in good health.

Only a few counts were recorded for this clonotype. V gene TRBV15 combines with J gene TRBJ2-1; 9 bases are a match to TRBD2. The CDR3 spans 13 residues. CDR1 and CDR2 (germline): LNHNV, YYDKDF (reference sequence). Unmatched junction bases numbered 5, after V lost 9 bases and J lost 5 bases. DNA for the CDR3: TGTGCCACGCGGGGGGGTGGAAACAATGAGCAGTTCTTC. The encoded protein is CATRGGGNNEQFF.

The chain links TRBV27 to TRBJ1-4, with TRBD1 as a possible D gene (6 bases). V gave up 8 bases and J gave up 7 bases, with 14 bases separating them. Germline CDR1 MNHEY, CDR2 SMNVEV (reference sequence). The CDR3 consists of 13 residues. For the CDR3, the DNA is TGTGCCAGCCGAACGGGGGCCTTTGAAAAACTGTTTTTT. Its protein is CASRTGAFEKLFF.

The chain links TRBV4-1 to TRBJ2-5; no reliable D call. The CDR3 is made up of 15 amino acids. CDR1 and CDR2 from the germline V gene are MGHRA and YSYEKL. V was shortened by 0 bases and J by 2 bases, with 10 bases between the two germline ends. CDR3 nucleotides: TGCGCCAGCAGCCAAGAGATCAGAGTACAAGAGACCCAGTACTTC. It encodes CASSQEIRVQETQYF.

The chain joins TRBV20-1 to TRBJ2-2; 11 nucleotides align to TRBD2. This CDR3 region has 14 residues. From germline, CDR1 is DFQATT and CDR2 SNEGSKA (reference sequence). Trimming took 7 bases from V and 9 from J; bases not matched to a gene: 10. The chain's CDR3 is CSGLAGGATRELFF. CDR3 nucleotide sequence: TGCAGTGGATTAGCGGGGGGGGCTACCAGGGAGCTGTTTTTT.

This chain's CDR3 is CSAKTGGQIETQYF. The DNA of the CDR3 is TGCAGTGCCAAGACAGGGGGTCAGATAGAGACCCAGTACTTC. The chain is built from TRBV20-1 and TRBJ2-5, with TRBD1 matching 9 bases. CDR3 length: 14 residues. Germline V CDR1 and CDR2: DFQATT, SNEGSKA (reference sequence). V gave up 6 bases and J gave up 4 bases; unmatched junction bases: 9.

This clonotype was detected many times. The chain recombines TRBV2 with TRBJ2-5; tentatively, D is TRBD2 (5 bases). Germline V gene data show CDR1 as SNHLY and CDR2 as FYNNEI. Trimming removed 4 bases at V and 5 bases at J, with 11 bases between. The CDR3 runs 13 residues. The CDR3 region is CASSVGRGETQYF. Written as DNA, the CDR3 is TGTGCCAGCAGTGTAGGGAGAGGGGAGACCCAGTACTTC. Looking up the rest from reference TRBV2 and TRBJ2-5 gives the full variable domain: EPEVTQTPSHQVTQMGQEVILRCVPISNHLYFYWYRQILGQKVEFLVSFYNNEISEKSEIFDDQFSVERPDGSNFTLKIRSTKLEDSAMYFCASSVGRGETQYFGPGTRLLVL.

The chain is built from TRBV20-1 and TRBJ2-6; D may be TRBD2 (6 bases). The CDR3 length is 16 residues. The germline V and J ends were trimmed by 7 bases and 0 bases, with 16 bases remaining between them. CDR1 is DFQATT and CDR2 is SNEGSKA in the germline V gene (reference sequence). The chain's CDR3 is CSGVGGALSGANVLTF. The CDR3, as DNA: TGCAGTGGAGTCGGAGGGGCCCTCTCTGGGGCCAACGTCCTGACTTTC.

This clonotype was observed a handful of times. The chain has TRBV5-1 and TRBJ2-1; 11 nucleotides agree with TRBD2. Unmatched junction bases numbered 7, after V lost 6 bases and J lost 5 bases. This CDR3 has 15 amino acids. CDR1 SGHRS and CDR2 YFSETQ come from the germline V gene. DNA for the CDR3: TGCGCCAGCATTCCCGGGACTAGCGGTAACAATGAGCAGTTCTTC. Its translation is CASIPGTSGNNEQFF.

The chain couples TRBV4-3 to TRBJ2-3, with 10 bases aligning to TRBD2. V shed 6 bases and J 6 bases; nucleotides not matched to a gene: 9. The CDR3 runs 15 residues. Germline CDR1 reads LGHNA; CDR2 reads YSLEER. The CDR3 DNA is TGCGCCAGCAGGCCTGAAGCGGGAGGGAAGGATACGCAGTATTTT. Protein product: CASRPEAGGKDTQYF.

The V call is TRBV20-1, the J call TRBJ1-2, with TRBD1 matching over 9 bases. Germline CDR1 reads DFQATT; CDR2 reads SNEGSKA (reference sequence). V shed 4 bases and J 8 bases; nucleotides not matched to a gene: 11. CDR3 length equals 14 residues. CDR3 nucleotides: TGCAGTGCTATAGTAATTGGACAGGGGAACGGCTACACCTTC. Its translation: CSAIVIGQGNGYTF.

A word on this clonotype: Since the CDR3 does not end with the conserved phenylalanine or tryptophan, this likely comes from a read error. The rearrangement joins TRBV12-3 or TRBV12-4 to TRBJ1-1; perhaps TRBD1 as D (6 bases). V gave up 4 bases and J gave up 2 bases, with 11 bases separating them. The CDR3 has 14 amino acids. CDR3 sequence reads: CASSSPGHNTEAFS. The CDR3 coding sequence is TGTGCCAGCAGTTCACCGGGACACAACACTGAAGCTTTCTCT.